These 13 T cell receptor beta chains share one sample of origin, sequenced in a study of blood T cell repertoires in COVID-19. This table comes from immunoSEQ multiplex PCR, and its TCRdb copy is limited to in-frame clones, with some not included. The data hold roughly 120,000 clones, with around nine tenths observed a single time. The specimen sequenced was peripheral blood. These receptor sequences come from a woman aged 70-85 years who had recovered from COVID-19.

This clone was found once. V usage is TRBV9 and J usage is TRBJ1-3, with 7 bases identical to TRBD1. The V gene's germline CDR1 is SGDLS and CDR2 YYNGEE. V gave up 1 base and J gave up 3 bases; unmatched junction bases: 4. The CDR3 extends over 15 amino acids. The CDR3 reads CASSVRQGFGNTIYF. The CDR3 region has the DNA TGTGCCAGCAGCGTAAGACAGGGCTTTGGAAACACCATATATTTT. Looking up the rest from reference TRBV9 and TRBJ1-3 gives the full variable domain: DSGVTQTPKHLITATGQRVTLRCSPRSGDLSVYWYQQSLDQGLQFLIQYYNGEERAKGNILERFSAQQFPDLHSELNLSSLELGDSALYFCASSVRQGFGNTIYFGEGSWLTVV.

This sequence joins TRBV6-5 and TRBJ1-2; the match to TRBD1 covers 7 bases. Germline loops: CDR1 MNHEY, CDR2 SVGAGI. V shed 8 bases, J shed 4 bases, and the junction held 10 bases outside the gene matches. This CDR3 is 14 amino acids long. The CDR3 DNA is TGTGCCAGCGGACGGGGACAGACGATCTATGGCTACACCTTC. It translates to CASGRGQTIYGYTF.

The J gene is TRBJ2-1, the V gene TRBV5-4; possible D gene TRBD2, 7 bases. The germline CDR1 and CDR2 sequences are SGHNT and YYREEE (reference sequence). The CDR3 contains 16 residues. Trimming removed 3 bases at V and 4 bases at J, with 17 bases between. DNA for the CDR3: TGTGCCAGCAGCTCACCCACGGGGGGCTTATACAATGAGCAGTTCTTC. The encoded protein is CASSSPTGGLYNEQFF.

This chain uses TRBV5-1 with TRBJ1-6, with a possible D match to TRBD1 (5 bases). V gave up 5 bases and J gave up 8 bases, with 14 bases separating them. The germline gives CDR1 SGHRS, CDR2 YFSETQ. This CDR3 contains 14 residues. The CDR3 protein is CASSRGGFDSPLHF. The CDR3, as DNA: TGCGCCAGCAGTCGGGGGGGATTCGATTCACCCCTCCACTTT.

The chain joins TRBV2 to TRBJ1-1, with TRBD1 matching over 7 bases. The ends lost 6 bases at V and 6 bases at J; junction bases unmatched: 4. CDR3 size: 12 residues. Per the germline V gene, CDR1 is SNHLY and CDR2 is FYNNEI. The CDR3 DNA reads TGTGCCAGCAGACCAGGGGGGCCTGAAGCTTTCTTT. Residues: CASRPGGPEAFF.

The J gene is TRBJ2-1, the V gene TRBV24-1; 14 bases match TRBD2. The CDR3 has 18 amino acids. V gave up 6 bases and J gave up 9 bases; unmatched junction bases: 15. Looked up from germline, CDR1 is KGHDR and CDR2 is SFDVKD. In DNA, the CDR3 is TGTGCCACCAGTCCCGTTCGCGGGACTAGCGGGAGTTGGGTTGAGCAGTTCTTC. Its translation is CATSPVRGTSGSWVEQFF.

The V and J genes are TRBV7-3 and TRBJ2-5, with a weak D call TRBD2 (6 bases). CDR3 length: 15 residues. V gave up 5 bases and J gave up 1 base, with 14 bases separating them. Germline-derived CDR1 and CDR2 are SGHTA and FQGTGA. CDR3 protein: CASSLQGLPQETQYF. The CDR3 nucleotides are TGTGCCAGCAGCCTCCAGGGACTCCCCCAAGAGACCCAGTACTTC.

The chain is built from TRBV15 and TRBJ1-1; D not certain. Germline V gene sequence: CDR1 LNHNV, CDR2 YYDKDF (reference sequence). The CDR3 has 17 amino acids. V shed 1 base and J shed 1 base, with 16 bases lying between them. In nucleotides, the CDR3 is TGTGCCACCAGCAGAGCGGGCGGGTTAGGGTGGAACACTGAAGCTTTCTTT. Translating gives CATSRAGGLGWNTEAFF.

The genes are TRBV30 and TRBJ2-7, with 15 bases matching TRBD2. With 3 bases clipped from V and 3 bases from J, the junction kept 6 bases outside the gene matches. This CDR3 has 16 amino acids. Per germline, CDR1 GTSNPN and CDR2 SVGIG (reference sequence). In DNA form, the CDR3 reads TGTGCCTGGAGGTTTCCGGGACTAGCGGGGGGCTACGAGCAGTACTTC. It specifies CAWRFPGLAGGYEQYF.

CDR3 loop: CASSLESGNEQFF. The CDR3, as DNA: TGTGCCAGCAGCTTGGAGTCCGGGAATGAGCAGTTCTTC. This sequence joins TRBV7-2 and TRBJ2-1; the D is unclear. The germline gives CDR1 SGHTA, CDR2 FQGNSA. Trimming took off 3 bases at V and 7 bases at J, with 10 bases between the two ends. CDR3 length: 13 residues. Together with reference TRBV7-2 and TRBJ2-1, the CDR3 gives the full variable domain: GAGVSQSPSNKVTEKGKDVELRCDPISGHTALYWYRQSLGQGLEFLIYFQGNSAPDKSGLPSDRFSAERTGGSVSTLTIQRTQQEDSAVYLCASSLESGNEQFFGPGTRLTVL.

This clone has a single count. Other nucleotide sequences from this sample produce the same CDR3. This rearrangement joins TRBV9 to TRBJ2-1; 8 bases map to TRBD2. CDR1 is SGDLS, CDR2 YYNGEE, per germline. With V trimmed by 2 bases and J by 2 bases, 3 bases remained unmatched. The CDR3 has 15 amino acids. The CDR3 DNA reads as TGTGCCAGCAGCGTGGGCGGGGGGACCTACAATGAGCAGTTCTTC. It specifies CASSVGGGTYNEQFF.

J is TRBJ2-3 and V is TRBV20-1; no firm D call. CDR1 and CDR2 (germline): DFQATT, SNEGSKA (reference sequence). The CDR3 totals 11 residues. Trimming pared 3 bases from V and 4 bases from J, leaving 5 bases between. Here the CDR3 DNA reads TGCAGTGCTAGTAGCCCAGATACGCAGTATTTT. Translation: CSASSPDTQYF.

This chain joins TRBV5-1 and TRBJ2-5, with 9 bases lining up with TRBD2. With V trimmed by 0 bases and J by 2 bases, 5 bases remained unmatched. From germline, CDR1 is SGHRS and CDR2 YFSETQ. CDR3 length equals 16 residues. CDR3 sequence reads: CASSLAAGGGQETQYF. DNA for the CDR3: TGCGCCAGCAGCTTGGCAGCGGGAGGTGGGCAAGAGACCCAGTACTTC.